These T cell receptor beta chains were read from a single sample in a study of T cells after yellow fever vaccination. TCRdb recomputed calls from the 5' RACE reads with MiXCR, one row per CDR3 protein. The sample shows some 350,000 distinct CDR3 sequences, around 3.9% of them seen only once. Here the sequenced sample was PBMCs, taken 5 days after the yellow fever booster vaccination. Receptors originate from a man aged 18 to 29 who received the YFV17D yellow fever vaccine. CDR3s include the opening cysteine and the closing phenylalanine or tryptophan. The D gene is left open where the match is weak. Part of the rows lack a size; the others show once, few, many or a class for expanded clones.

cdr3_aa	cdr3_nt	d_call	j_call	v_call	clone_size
CASSPGGANYGYTF	TGTGCCAGCAGCCCAGGGGGCGCGAACTATGGCTACACCTTC	TRBD1	TRBJ1-2	TRBV12-3/TRBV12-4	many
CSAPTSGGAWETQYF	TGCAGTGCACCAACTAGCGGGGGGGCCTGGGAGACCCAGTACTTC	TRBD2	TRBJ2-5	TRBV20-1	.
CASSLYRSGANVLTF	TGTGCCAGCAGCTTATATAGGTCTGGGGCCAACGTCCTGACTTTC	.	TRBJ2-6	TRBV11-2	.
CASSSTGFGQPQHF	TGTGCCAGCAGCAGTACAGGGTTTGGTCAGCCCCAGCATTTT	.	TRBJ1-5	TRBV28	.
CSAPGLAQGAQYF	TGCAGTGCCCCGGGACTAGCCCAAGGGGCCCAGTACTTC	TRBD2	TRBJ2-5	TRBV20-1	many
CASSLLGTGGLGYNEQFF	TGTGCCAGCAGCTTACTGGGGACAGGGGGGCTGGGGTACAATGAGCAGTTCTTC	TRBD1	TRBJ2-1	TRBV11-2	.
CASSYYDTGPYEQYF	TGTGCCAGCAGTTACTATGACACGGGGCCCTACGAGCAGTACTTC	.	TRBJ2-7	TRBV6-5	.
CASSLGPGQGHNEQFF	TGTGCCAGCAGCTTGGGGCCGGGACAGGGACACAATGAGCAGTTCTTC	TRBD1	TRBJ2-1	TRBV5-6	few
CASSQDRYGVRDADTQYF	TGTGCCAGCAGCCAAGATCGGTATGGAGTTCGGGATGCAGATACGCAGTATTTT	.	TRBJ2-3	TRBV14	few
CASRGPTGGFNQPQHF	TGTGCCAGCAGGGGACCTACGGGAGGGTTCAATCAGCCCCAGCATTTT	.	TRBJ1-5	TRBV12-3/TRBV12-4	few
CASSPRVGSNQPQHF	TGTGCCAGCAGCCCGAGGGTGGGGTCTAATCAGCCCCAGCATTTT	.	TRBJ1-5	TRBV7-2	few
CASSFITGGSWETQYF	TGTGCCAGCAGCTTTATTACAGGGGGATCGTGGGAGACCCAGTACTTC	TRBD1	TRBJ2-5	TRBV7-9	many
CATSELGGAEYF	TGTGCCACCAGTGAGCTCGGGGGCGCTGAGTACTTC	.	TRBJ2-5	TRBV24-1	.
CASSLQGIDQPQHF	TGTGCCAGTAGTTTACAGGGGATCGATCAGCCCCAGCATTTT	TRBD1	TRBJ1-5	TRBV19	few
CASSSPGEGTQYF	TGTGCCAGCAGCTCCCCAGGTGAGGGGACCCAGTACTTC	.	TRBJ2-5	TRBV7-2	.
CASSVDSQYSYEQYF	TGTGCCAGCAGCGTAGATTCCCAATACTCCTACGAGCAGTACTTC	.	TRBJ2-7	TRBV9	.
CASSVQGTRGNQPQHF	TGTGCCAGCAGTGTCCAAGGTACCCGGGGCAATCAGCCCCAGCATTTT	.	TRBJ1-5	TRBV2	many
CASSLVGRGLTEAFF	TGTGCCAGCAGCTTAGTCGGCAGGGGACTCACTGAAGCTTTCTTT	.	TRBJ1-1	TRBV7-8	many
CSAGGGKGDTEAFF	TGCAGTGCGGGTGGGGGGAAGGGGGACACTGAAGCTTTCTTT	.	TRBJ1-1	TRBV20-1	.
CASSYSGGITGELFF	TGTGCCAGCAGTTACTCAGGGGGCATCACCGGGGAGCTGTTTTTT	TRBD1	TRBJ2-2	TRBV6-5	few
CASSYAGDIYNEQFF	TGTGCCAGCAGTTACGCGGGGGACATCTACAATGAGCAGTTCTTC	.	TRBJ2-1	TRBV6-5	.
CASSLVSVASTEAFF	TGCGCCAGCAGCTTGGTTTCAGTCGCCAGCACTGAAGCTTTCTTT	.	TRBJ1-1	TRBV5-1	.
CASSSRGGGGRTDTQYF	TGTGCCAGCAGCTCCCGTGGGGGCGGGGGCCGCACAGATACGCAGTATTTT	.	TRBJ2-3	TRBV5-4	.
CASSLLASSYNEQFF	TGTGCCAGTAGTCTCCTGGCAAGCTCCTACAATGAGCAGTTCTTC	.	TRBJ2-1	TRBV5-1	many
CATSDYTGSHQETQYF	TGTGCCACCAGTGATTATACAGGGTCGCACCAAGAGACCCAGTACTTC	.	TRBJ2-5	TRBV24-1	.
CASRTDYQEDSPLHF	TGTGCCAGCAGGACGGACTACCAAGAGGATTCACCCCTCCACTTT	.	TRBJ1-6	TRBV6-5	few
CASSFRGPTQYF	TGTGCCAGCAGCTTCAGGGGGCCCACGCAGTATTTT	TRBD1	TRBJ2-3	TRBV11-2	few
CASSLEWADPYGYTF	TGTGCCAGCTCACTCGAATGGGCAGACCCCTATGGCTACACCTTC	.	TRBJ1-2	TRBV18	.
CAWSGGGVDIQYF	TGTGCCTGGAGTGGCGGGGGGGTAGACATTCAGTACTTC	TRBD2	TRBJ2-4	TRBV30	.
CASSLRHKDSGNTIYF	TGTGCCAGCAGCTTACGCCACAAGGACTCTGGAAACACCATATATTTT	.	TRBJ1-3	TRBV7-9	.
CASSEAWVRDRGTYEQYF	TGTGCCAGCAGTGAAGCCTGGGTCCGGGACAGGGGAACCTACGAGCAGTACTTC	TRBD1	TRBJ2-7	TRBV2	many
CSAQWDSNQPQHF	TGCAGCGCCCAATGGGATAGCAATCAGCCCCAGCATTTT	.	TRBJ1-5	TRBV29-1	many
CSVEGAGGNTEAFF	TGCAGCGTTGAAGGTGCGGGAGGGAACACTGAAGCTTTCTTT	.	TRBJ1-1	TRBV29-1	many